The 16 T cell receptor beta chains below come from one sample, sequenced in a study of T cells in Graves' hyperthyroidism and ophthalmopathy. There were TCR beta CDR3 regions amplified from RNA transcripts. The HTBI primer set was used in a first-round RT-PCR of the TCR CDR3. TCRdb re-analysed the multiplex PCR reads in MiXCR, keeping a single row per CDR3 protein. The data show under 130,000 distinct CDR3 sequences, 40% to 50% seen once. Input material: blood. These receptors were taken from a middle-aged man with Graves' hyperthyroidism.

This clonotype was seen many times. CDR3 sequence (DNA): TGTGCCAGCAGTGAGACTGGGGGGAACACTGAAGCTTTCTTT. This encodes CASSETGGNTEAFF. The chain employs TRBV2 and TRBJ1-1, with D perhaps TRBD1 (5 bases). CDR3 length: 14 residues. Per germline, CDR1 SNHLY and CDR2 FYNNEI. V gave up 3 bases and J gave up 1 base, with 9 bases separating them.

In regard to this clonotype: This is likely a read error, given that the CDR3 carries no conserved phenylalanine or tryptophan at its end. The DNA for the CDR3 is TGTGCCAGCACCGCAGCCGAACTACAGGCTGAAGCTTTCTTG. Its translation: CASTAAELQAEAFL. The rearrangement uses TRBV7-9 and TRBJ1-1, with a weak D call TRBD1 (5 bases). This CDR3 comprises 14 residues. Between the trimmed V and J ends, which lost 7 bases and 6 bases, there was a span of 18 bases. CDR1 is SEHNR and CDR2 is FQNEAQ in the germline V gene (reference sequence).

The table lists this clonotype with many counts. This rearrangement joins TRBV20-1 to TRBJ2-7, with D hard to call. Germline CDR1 is DFQATT and CDR2 is SNEGSKA (reference sequence). The CDR3 loop spans 16 amino acids. V was shortened by 6 bases and J by 0 bases, with 21 bases between the two germline ends. The CDR3 spells CSALRRPDPYSYEQYF. As DNA, the CDR3 is TGCAGTGCCCTAAGGCGGCCGGACCCTTACTCCTACGAGCAGTACTTC.

This chain links TRBV30 with TRBJ2-2; D assignment may be TRBD1 or TRBD2 (5 bases each). Trimming left V 4 bases short and J 0 bases short, with 9 bases between. The germline V gene encodes CDR1 GTSNPN and CDR2 SVGIG (reference sequence). The CDR3 extends over 14 amino acids. The CDR3 here is CAWKGSANTGELFF. The CDR3 DNA reads as TGTGCCTGGAAGGGGAGCGCGAACACCGGGGAGCTGTTTTTT.

This clonotype came up many times. This chain links TRBV13 with TRBJ1-4, with 7 bases aligning to TRBD1. The length of the CDR3 is 15 residues. V was pared by 3 bases and J by 1 base, with 2 bases of the junction left unmatched. Germline V gene lookup returns CDR1 PRHDT and CDR2 FYEKMQ (reference sequence). The CDR3 here is CASSLRQGTNEKLFF. The CDR3 bases are TGTGCCAGCAGCTTGAGACAGGGAACTAATGAAAAACTGTTTTTT.

As for this clonotype: A read error may explain this, as a much larger clone is one base away. Because it lacks the conserved phenylalanine or tryptophan at the end, this CDR3 is likely a read error. The chain employs TRBV5-1 and TRBJ2-3, with TRBD2 matching over 11 bases. Germline V lookup: CDR1 SGHRS, CDR2 YFSETQ. The CDR3 has 17 amino acids. With V trimmed by 3 bases and J by 0 bases, 6 bases remained unmatched. The CDR3 nucleotides are TGCGCCAGCAGCTCCGGGACTAGCGGTCCTAGCACAGATACGCAGTATCTT. Translating gives CASSSGTSGPSTDTQYL.

As for this clonotype: This could be a read error, since a much larger clone is one nucleotide away. The chain employs TRBV11-3 and TRBJ2-1; 7 bases agree with TRBD1. The CDR3 is made up of 16 amino acids. Germline V gene data show CDR1 as SGHNT and CDR2 as YENEEA. In DNA form, the CDR3 reads TGTGCCAGCAGCTTTGAAGCAGGGACAGCCGCTAATGGGCAGTTCTTC. Protein: CASSFEAGTAANGQFF.

This clonotype was found many times. The chain uses TRBV5-4 and TRBJ2-2; 8 bases line up with TRBD2. The CDR3 has 14 residues. Germline V gene lookup returns CDR1 SGHNT and CDR2 YYREEE (reference sequence). The J segment lost 8 bases and the V segment lost 7 bases, leaving 10 bases of the junction unmatched. CDR3 nucleotides: TGTGCCAGCCGTGGACTAGCTCAGGAGGGGGAGCTGTTTTTT. Its translation is CASRGLAQEGELFF. The full variable domain, in which reference TRBV5-4 and TRBJ2-2 provide the parts outside the CDR3, is ETGVTQSPTHLIKTRGQQVTLRCSSQSGHNTVSWYQQALGQGPQFIFQYYREEENGRGNFPPRFSGLQFPNYSSELNVNALELDDSALYLCASRGLAQEGELFFGEGSRLTVL.

This sequence joins TRBV29-1 and TRBJ2-7, with D maybe TRBD1 (5 bases). The CDR3 runs to 12 residues. Germline-derived CDR1 and CDR2 are SQVTM and ANQGSEA. V was clipped by 1 base and J by 6 bases, with 10 bases between them. The CDR3 region is CSVEGGGAEQYF. The CDR3 DNA sequence: TGCAGCGTTGAAGGGGGCGGAGCCGAGCAGTACTTC.

This clonotype was counted a single time. The chain combines TRBV11-3 with TRBJ2-5, with 7 bases that match TRBD2. J gave up 3 bases and V 2 bases, and 18 bases lay outside the gene matches. CDR3 size: 19 residues. The germline gives CDR1 SGHNT, CDR2 YENEEA. CDR3 coding DNA: TGTGCCAGCAGCTTAATGGGGAAGCGGGGACCGAACCCAAAAGAGACCCAGTACTTC. Its protein is CASSLMGKRGPNPKETQYF. The full variable domain, completed using reference TRBV11-3 and TRBJ2-5, is EAGVVQSPRYKIIEKKQPVAFWCNPISGHNTLYWYLQNLGQGPELLIRYENEEAVDDSQLPKDRFSAERLKGVDSTLKIQPAELGDSAVYLCASSLMGKRGPNPKETQYFGPGTRLLVL.

At least ten counts were recorded for this clonotype. The chain employs TRBV2 and TRBJ1-1; 8 positions match TRBD1. The CDR3 totals 14 residues. Germline V gene sequence: CDR1 SNHLY, CDR2 FYNNEI. Trimming cost V 4 bases and J 2 bases; bases outside gene matches: 3. The CDR3 DNA reads TGTGCCAGCAGTGTGGGACAGGATAACACTGAAGCTTTCTTT. Translated, it gives CASSVGQDNTEAFF.

This clonotype appeared many times. Being one base from a much bigger clone, this may be a read error. J is TRBJ2-5 and V is TRBV2; no reliable D call. Trimming took off 7 bases at V and 5 bases at J, with 14 bases between the two ends. The V gene's germline CDR1 is SNHLY and CDR2 FYNNEI. This CDR3 has 13 amino acids. The CDR3 DNA reads as TGTGCCAGCATAGTGCGGCAGGAGGAGACCCAGTACTTC. This translates into CASIVRQEETQYF. Variable domain in full (rest from reference TRBV2 and TRBJ2-5): EPEVTQTPSHQVTQMGQEVILRCVPISNHLYFYWYRQILGQKVEFLVSFYNNEISEKSEIFDDQFSVERPDGSNFTLKIRSTKLEDSAMYFCASIVRQEETQYFGPGTRLLVL.

On this clonotype itself: Sequence at one end of the junction differs from germline and may be a read error. The chain combines TRBV7-6 with TRBJ2-7; D is ambiguous. CDR3 length: 13 residues. Germline CDR1 and CDR2: SGHVS and FNYEAQ. DNA for the CDR3: TGTGCCAGAAGCTTTAACGGGTTGGGGGAGCAGTACTTC. It specifies CARSFNGLGEQYF.

Many counts were recorded for this clonotype. The chain uses TRBV15 and TRBJ2-5; 12 nucleotides align to TRBD2. CDR3 length: 16 amino acids. Germline lookup yields CDR1 LNHNV and CDR2 YYDKDF (reference sequence). Trimming took 0 bases from V and 7 from J; bases not matched to a gene: 6. CDR3 nucleotide sequence: TGTGCCACCAGCAGAGATCTAGCGGGGGGGCCGGGGACCCAGTACTTC. The encoded protein is CATSRDLAGGPGTQYF.

This clonotype was observed at least ten times. The rearrangement joins TRBV20-1 to TRBJ1-4, with D unresolved. The CDR3 has 15 amino acids. Trimming took 1 base from V and 7 from J, leaving 16 bases between them. Germline CDR1 reads DFQATT; CDR2 reads SNEGSKA (reference sequence). The CDR3 reads CSARVLMGYIEKLFF. Here the CDR3 DNA reads TGCAGTGCTAGAGTCTTAATGGGTTATATTGAAAAACTGTTTTTT.

The rearrangement links TRBV7-2 to TRBJ2-1; tentatively, D is TRBD2 (5 bases). This CDR3 contains 15 residues. Trimming left V 1 base short and J 4 bases short, with 11 bases between. CDR1 is SGHTA, CDR2 FQGNSA, per germline. The CDR3 DNA sequence: TGTGCCAGCAGCTTAGTAGGTAGCGTTTACAATGAGCAGTTCTTC. It specifies CASSLVGSVYNEQFF.